This record concerns one T cell receptor beta chain sequence. This sample was included in a study of STAT5B mutations in CD4+ large granular lymphocyte leukemia. V was pared by 6 bases and J by 3 bases, with 12 bases between. Looked up from germline, CDR1 is SNHLY and CDR2 is FYNNEI. The CDR3 extends over 13 amino acids. Per the study methods: The detection floor for productive clonotype frequency was 2.59 x 10-5. Assay: immunoSEQ multiplex PCR; the TCRdb copy retains only in-frame clones and omits some. D and trimming come from the DNA, and the V and J calls and clone size come from that table. The profile shows roughly 29,000 clones, roughly three quarters of them singletons.

This receptor was identified in a human donor in good health. J is TRBJ2-7 and V is TRBV2; the D gene is possibly TRBD2 (6 bases). Sequencing used CD4+ T cells from blood buffy coats. The CDR3 sequence: CASRDAGLYEQYV. In nucleotides, the CDR3 is TGTGCCAGCAGGGATGCGGGGCTCTACGAGCAGTACGTC.